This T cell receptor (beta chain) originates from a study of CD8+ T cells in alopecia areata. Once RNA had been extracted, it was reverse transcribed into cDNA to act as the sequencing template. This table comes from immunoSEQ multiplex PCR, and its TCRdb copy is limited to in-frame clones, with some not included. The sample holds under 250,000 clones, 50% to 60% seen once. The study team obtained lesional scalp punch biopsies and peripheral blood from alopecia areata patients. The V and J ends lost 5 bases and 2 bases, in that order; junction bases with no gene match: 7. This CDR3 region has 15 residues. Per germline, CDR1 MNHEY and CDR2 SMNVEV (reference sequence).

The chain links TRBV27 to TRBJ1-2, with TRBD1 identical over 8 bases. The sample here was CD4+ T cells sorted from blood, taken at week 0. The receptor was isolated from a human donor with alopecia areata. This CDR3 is CASSPTRQGNYGYTF. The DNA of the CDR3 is TGTGCCAGCAGTCCTACTAGACAGGGGAACTATGGCTACACCTTC.